The 26 T cell receptor beta chains below come from one sample, sequenced in a study of CD4 T cells in relation to SARS-CoV-2 and coronaviruses. TCRdb keeps only in-frame clones here, not all; method: immunoSEQ multiplex PCR. In the table there are about 59,000 clones, roughly 88% of which are singletons. The unexposed donors gave CD4+ T cells in about 2010-2019, prior to COVID-19. Sequences were obtained from memory CD4+ T cells from PBMCs. The source of these receptors is a human donor in good health.

The V and J genes are TRBV7-9 and TRBJ2-7; TRBD1 agrees at 7 bases. The germline V gene has CDR1 SEHNR and CDR2 FQNEAQ (reference sequence). The CDR3 is 14 amino acids. J gave up 6 bases and V 5 bases, and 10 bases lay outside the gene matches. CDR3 bases: TGTGCCAGCAGCCCGTTGGGACAGCCCCTCGAGCAGTACTTC. Protein product: CASSPLGQPLEQYF.

This chain joins TRBV4-2 and TRBJ2-1, with TRBD2 matching 10 bases. CDR3 length: 16 residues. Germline V CDR1 and CDR2: LGHNA, YNFKEQ. V lost 0 bases, J lost 9 bases, and 8 bases stayed unmatched. The CDR3 DNA reads TGTGCCAGCAGCCAAGAAAGTAGCGGGAGGACCGCTGAGCAGTTCTTC. Residues: CASSQESSGRTAEQFF.

This clone is categorized as medium-sized. The rearrangement uses TRBV6-5 and TRBJ2-7; the match to TRBD2 covers 7 bases. CDR1 and CDR2 from the germline V gene are MNHEY and SVGAGI. Unmatched junction bases numbered 13, after V lost 7 bases and J lost 4 bases. This CDR3 is 15 amino acids long. The CDR3 nucleotides are TGTGCCAGCAAAGACGGCGCGGGAGATGAGTACGAGCAGTACTTC. Encoded protein: CASKDGAGDEYEQYF.

The V gene is TRBV7-9, the J gene TRBJ2-1; D ambiguous. This CDR3 has 16 amino acids. Trimming shortened V by 3 bases and J by 3 bases, and 15 bases separated the two germline ends. CDR1 is SEHNR and CDR2 is FQNEAQ in the germline V gene (reference sequence). CDR3 amino acids: CASSLDTVALYNEQFF. In DNA form, the CDR3 reads TGTGCCAGCAGCTTGGATACAGTAGCCCTCTACAATGAGCAGTTCTTC.

This clone appeared a few times. The chain joins TRBV30 to TRBJ1-5; D possibly corresponds to TRBD1 (5 bases). The germline CDR1 and CDR2 sequences are GTSNPN and SVGIG (reference sequence). The length of the CDR3 is 15 residues. Trimming took 0 bases from V and 6 from J, leaving 15 bases between them. CDR3 bases: TGTGCCTGGAGTGTACGGGGGGGTGGAGGTCAGCCCCAGCATTTT. Its translation: CAWSVRGGGGQPQHF.

This clone was seen only once. Germline is not matched at one junction end, which may reflect a read error. J is TRBJ1-2 and V is TRBV4-2; the D is unclear. The CDR3 runs 17 residues. Germline V gives CDR1 LGHNA, CDR2 YNFKEQ. CDR3 amino acids: CASSQDRLTRPNHGYTF. In nucleotides, the CDR3 is TGTGCCAGCAGCCAAGATAGGCTCACACGACCTAACCATGGCTACACCTTC.

The chain is built from TRBV3-1 (or the pseudogene TRBV3-2) and TRBJ1-5, with no clear D. Trimming cost V 4 bases and J 7 bases, with 11 bases left between them. CDR1 and CDR2 from the germline V gene are LGHDT and YNNKEL (reference sequence). The CDR3 covers 13 residues. CDR3 residues: CASSLNEGQPQHF. As DNA, the CDR3 is TGTGCCAGCAGCCTGAACGAAGGGCAGCCCCAGCATTTT.

The chain links TRBV4-1 to TRBJ2-7; 8 bases map to TRBD2. CDR1 and CDR2 (germline): MGHRA, YSYEKL. The CDR3 extends over 15 amino acids. With 1 base clipped from V and 2 bases from J, the junction kept 4 bases outside the gene matches. CDR3 residues: CASSQVSGVTYEQYF. CDR3 bases: TGCGCCAGCAGCCAAGTTAGCGGGGTAACCTACGAGCAGTACTTC.

V usage is TRBV2 and J usage is TRBJ2-1, with a weak D call TRBD2 (5 bases). Deletions cut 8 bases from V and 5 bases from J, with 16 bases between. CDR1 and CDR2 from the germline V gene are SNHLY and FYNNEI. This CDR3 comprises 14 residues. The CDR3 region has the DNA TGTGCCAGCGAAGAGGGCGGGCGAGACAATGAGCAGTTCTTC. It translates to CASEEGGRDNEQFF.

As DNA, the CDR3 is TGTGCCAGCAGCTCCAGGACTAGCGGATCCTACGAGCAGTACTTC. Protein: CASSSRTSGSYEQYF. V gene TRBV13 combines with J gene TRBJ2-7, with 10 bases fitting TRBD2. V gave up 4 bases and J gave up 1 base; unmatched junction bases: 4. Per germline, CDR1 PRHDT and CDR2 FYEKMQ (reference sequence). The CDR3 totals 15 residues.

The CDR3, as DNA: TGTGCCAGCAGCGGCGGGACTAGCGGTAGCACAGATACGCAGTATTTT. Its translation is CASSGGTSGSTDTQYF. The chain has TRBV7-2 and TRBJ2-3, with 11 bases matching TRBD2. Germline CDR1 is SGHTA and CDR2 is FQGNSA. Germline trimming cut 5 bases from V and 0 bases from J; bases unmatched to any gene: 4. The CDR3 totals 16 residues.

The rearrangement uses TRBV28 and TRBJ2-1, with D hard to call. V was shortened by 6 bases and J by 5 bases, with 17 bases between the two germline ends. The CDR3 is 15 residues long. CDR1 and CDR2 (germline): MDHEN, SYDVKM. The CDR3, as DNA: TGTGCCAGCAGACGCCCCAGCCCTACTAACAATGAGCAGTTCTTC. Translation: CASRRPSPTNNEQFF. Looking up the rest from reference TRBV28 and TRBJ2-1 gives the full variable domain: DVKVTQSSRYLVKRTGEKVFLECVQDMDHENMFWYRQDPGLGLRLIYFSYDVKMKEKGDIPEGYSVSREKKERFSLILESASTNQTSMYLCASRRPSPTNNEQFFGPGTRLTVL.

The chain carries TRBV5-1 and TRBJ2-2; 9 bases line up with TRBD2. Germline assignment: CDR1 SGHRS and CDR2 YFSETQ. The V and J ends lost 0 bases and 4 bases, in that order; junction bases with no gene match: 1. The CDR3 runs 15 residues. The CDR3 sequence: CASSLDSGSTGELFF. For the CDR3, the DNA is TGCGCCAGCAGCTTGGATAGCGGGAGCACCGGGGAGCTGTTTTTT.

Notes on this clone: This same CDR3 is encoded by further DNA sequences in the sample. The rearrangement joins TRBV16 to TRBJ2-5; D is undetermined. V lost 6 bases and J 4 bases, leaving 9 bases between the germline ends. Germline loops: CDR1 KGHSY, CDR2 FQNENV. The CDR3 length is 12 residues. CDR3 DNA: TGTGCCAGCAGTCAACAACCAGAGACCCAGTACTTC. As protein: CASSQQPETQYF. Complete variable domain (other parts from reference TRBV16 and TRBJ2-5): GEEVAQTPKHLVRGEGQKAKLYCAPIKGHSYVFWYQQVLKNEFKFLISFQNENVFDETGMPKERFSAKCLPNSPCSLEIQATKLEDSAVYFCASSQQPETQYFGPGTRLLVL.

The chain couples TRBV30 to TRBJ1-3; no reliable D call. The CDR3 is 16 residues long. The germline gives CDR1 GTSNPN, CDR2 SVGIG (reference sequence). Trimming removed 1 base from V and 2 bases from J, with 15 bases in between. The CDR3 DNA sequence: TGTGCCTGGAGTGGAGGAAGGAGGTCAGCTGGAAACACCATATATTTT. Protein sequence: CAWSGGRRSAGNTIYF.

This chain uses TRBV5-4 with TRBJ2-2, with 8 bases lining up with TRBD2. Per the germline V gene, CDR1 is SGHNT and CDR2 is YYREEE (reference sequence). V lost 3 bases and J lost 1; bases outside the gene matches: 2. The CDR3 length is 15 residues. The CDR3 nucleotides are TGTGCCAGCAGCTCCGGGACTAGGAACACCGGGGAGCTGTTTTTT. Protein: CASSSGTRNTGELFF. Full variable domain (missing parts from reference TRBV5-4 and TRBJ2-2): ETGVTQSPTHLIKTRGQQVTLRCSSQSGHNTVSWYQQALGQGPQFIFQYYREEENGRGNFPPRFSGLQFPNYSSELNVNALELDDSALYLCASSSGTRNTGELFFGEGSRLTVL.

In this sample, this clone turned up once. The rearrangement links TRBV28 to TRBJ2-1, with 13 bases fitting TRBD2. Germline values: CDR1 MDHEN, CDR2 SYDVKM. The CDR3 sequence is 15 residues long. Trimming took 5 bases from V and 5 from J; bases not matched to a gene: 3. Written as DNA, the CDR3 is TGTGCCAGCAGTCCGGGACTAGCGGGGAACAATGAGCAGTTCTTC. Its protein product is CASSPGLAGNNEQFF.

V gene TRBV4-1 combines with J gene TRBJ1-2; unclear D gene. The CDR3 loop spans 13 amino acids. Per the germline V gene, CDR1 is MGHRA and CDR2 is YSYEKL. V lost 1 base and J lost 8, with 11 bases in between. This CDR3 reads CASSQVDYVGYTF. The CDR3 region has the DNA TGCGCCAGCAGCCAAGTGGACTATGTGGGCTACACCTTC.

V and J are TRBV11-1 and TRBJ2-1; no firm D call. The V gene's germline CDR1 is SGHAT and CDR2 FQDESV (reference sequence). V was cut by 0 bases and J by 12 bases, with 12 bases left in between. The CDR3 loop spans 13 amino acids. The CDR3 DNA reads TGTGCCAGCAGCTTAGCGGGGTCAGGCGTGCAGTTCTTC. Translated, it gives CASSLAGSGVQFF.

The chain carries TRBV11-2 and TRBJ2-3; 9 bases align to TRBD2. Trimming removed 3 bases from V and 2 bases from J; junction bases left unmatched: 12. Germline V gene sequence: CDR1 SGHAT, CDR2 FQNNGV. This CDR3 is built from 18 residues. CDR3 amino acids: CASSLSWASGMNTDTQYF. For the CDR3, the DNA is TGTGCCAGCAGCTTGTCCTGGGCTAGCGGGATGAACACAGATACGCAGTATTTT. Drawing the rest from reference TRBV11-2 and TRBJ2-3, the complete variable domain is EAGVAQSPRYKIIEKRQSVAFWCNPISGHATLYWYQQILGQGPKLLIQFQNNGVVDDSQLPKDRFSAERLKGVDSTLKIQPAKLEDSAVYLCASSLSWASGMNTDTQYFGPGTRLTVL.

This chain links TRBV7-2 with TRBJ2-7, with D tentatively TRBD2 (6 bases). Germline values: CDR1 SGHTA, CDR2 FQGNSA. V shed 4 bases and J shed 2 bases, with 18 bases lying between them. The CDR3 contains 16 residues. CDR3 amino acids: CASSSFFLADTYEQYF. CDR3 DNA: TGTGCCAGCAGCTCTTTCTTCTTAGCGGACACCTACGAGCAGTACTTC.

This chain links TRBV4-1 with TRBJ2-1; 9 bases are a match to TRBD2. The CDR3 sequence is 17 residues long. Germline CDR1 MGHRA, CDR2 YSYEKL. V was clipped by 3 bases and J by 7 bases; unmatched bases: 13. The chain's CDR3 is CASSQPGLAGVGNEQFF. Written as DNA, the CDR3 is TGCGCCAGCAGCCAGCCCGGGTTAGCGGGAGTAGGTAATGAGCAGTTCTTC.

V is TRBV6-4 and J is TRBJ1-2; D might be TRBD1 (5 bases). Germline CDR1 reads MRHNA; CDR2 reads SNTAGT. The length of the CDR3 is 17 residues. Trimming removed 6 bases from V and 0 bases from J, with 20 bases in between. CDR3 loop: CASRAEYAGRANYGYTF. DNA of the CDR3: TGTGCCAGCAGGGCCGAATACGCGGGCAGGGCTAACTATGGCTACACCTTC.

This clone was detected a few times. This chain uses TRBV7-9 with TRBJ1-2; no clear D. The CDR3 loop spans 12 amino acids. V dropped 3 bases and J dropped 6 bases, with 8 bases sitting between them. Looked up from germline, CDR1 is SEHNR and CDR2 is FQNEAQ (reference sequence). The CDR3 spells CASSFGRDGYTF. The DNA for the CDR3 is TGTGCCAGCAGCTTTGGTAGGGATGGCTACACCTTC.

The V and J genes are TRBV7-9 and TRBJ2-5; no firm D call. The V end lost 1 base, the J end lost 4 bases, and 13 bases lay between the germline ends. This CDR3 has 15 residues. Germline lookup yields CDR1 SEHNR and CDR2 FQNEAQ (reference sequence). CDR3 sequence: CASSLVRFSLETQYF. The CDR3 nucleotides read TGTGCCAGCAGCTTAGTAAGGTTCTCCCTAGAGACCCAGTACTTC.

The chain combines TRBV24-1 with TRBJ2-1, with TRBD2 matching over 9 bases. Germline assignment: CDR1 KGHDR and CDR2 SFDVKD. V shed 9 bases and J 6 bases; nucleotides not matched to a gene: 11. The length of the CDR3 is 15 residues. The CDR3 bases are TGTGCCACCGCCCCAGGACTAGCGTTCGGCAATGAGCAGTTCTTC. Translated, it gives CATAPGLAFGNEQFF.